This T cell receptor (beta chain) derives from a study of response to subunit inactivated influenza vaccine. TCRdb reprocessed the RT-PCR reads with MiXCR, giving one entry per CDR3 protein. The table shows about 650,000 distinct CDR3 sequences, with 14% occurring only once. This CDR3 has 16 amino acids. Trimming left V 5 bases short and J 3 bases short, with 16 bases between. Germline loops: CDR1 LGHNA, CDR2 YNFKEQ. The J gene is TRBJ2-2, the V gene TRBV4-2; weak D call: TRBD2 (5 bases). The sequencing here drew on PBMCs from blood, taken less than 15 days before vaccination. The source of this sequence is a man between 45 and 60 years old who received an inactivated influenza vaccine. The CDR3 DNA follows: TGTGCCAGCAGCGACTCGAGAGGGAAGGACACCGGGGAGCTGTTTTTT. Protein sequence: CASSDSRGKDTGELFF.